The sequence of this TCR beta chain was determined in a study of cytomegalovirus exposure and HLA in healthy donors. The PCR employed 60 Vbeta primers together with 13 Jbeta primers. The assay was immunoSEQ multiplex PCR, and TCRdb's table has in-frame clones only and misses some. The repertoire consists of about 160,000 clones, with around 77% occurring once and the leading ten covering roughly 1.6%. This clone turned up a few times. Antigen specificity is unknown. Donors sampled were nominally healthy, though unrecorded immune exposures were likely. Germline CDR1 is SGHRS and CDR2 is YFSETQ. The CDR3 runs 15 residues. V shed 1 base, J shed 1 base, and the junction held 1 base outside the gene matches. Overall study results and limits: Most observed TCR sequences were rare, whereas some public TCRs were detected in many donors. 87-base-pair reads could not separate some V segments, including TRBV6-2 and TRBV6-3.

This TCR was recovered from a man aged 35 to 55 in good health and CMV-seronegative. Sequencing used PBMCs. The chain uses TRBV5-1 and TRBJ2-1; 8 nucleotides align to TRBD2. CDR3 loop: CASSLSGSSYNEQFF. The CDR3 nucleotides are TGCGCCAGCAGCTTGAGCGGGAGTTCCTACAATGAGCAGTTCTTC.